Below are 8 T cell receptor beta chains sequenced from a single sample in a study of regulatory T cells. Findings of the study overall: In CD3G-deficient patients, conventional CD4+ T cells were enriched for hydrophobic CDR3 residues at positions 6 and 7.

Which antigens these TCRs recognize remains unknown. The PCR used 52 TRBV and 13 TRBJ primers. TCRdb's table, derived via immunoSEQ multiplex PCR, lists solely in-frame clones and lacks some. The repertoire holds over 25,000 clones, with over 85% as singletons. Sequencing input: conventional CD4+ T cells sorted from blood. All receptors come from a child under 10 years old with CD3G deficiency.

This clone appeared a few times. The CDR3 DNA reads TGTGCCAGCAGCTTAGGGGAGAACACTGAAGCTTTCTTT. Encoded protein: CASSLGENTEAFF. This rearrangement joins TRBV7-9 to TRBJ1-1; no definite D call. This CDR3 spans 13 amino acids. Germline assignment: CDR1 SEHNR and CDR2 FQNEAQ (reference sequence). The ends were cut back, 1 base at V and 1 base at J, with 4 bases in the middle. The entire variable domain, with the rest obtained from reference TRBV7-9 and TRBJ1-1, is as follows: DTGVSQNPRHKITKRGQNVTFRCDPISEHNRLYWYRQTLGQGPEFLTYFQNEAQLEKSRLLSDRFSAERPKGSFSTLEIQRTEQGDSAMYLCASSLGENTEAFFGQGTRLTVV.

J is TRBJ2-3 and V is TRBV20-1; D ambiguous. V was shortened by 5 bases and J by 5 bases, with 8 bases between the two germline ends. CDR3 length equals 11 residues. Germline V gene data show CDR1 as DFQATT and CDR2 as SNEGSKA (reference sequence). Written as DNA, the CDR3 is TGCAGTGCTCTGGACCTAGATACGCAGTATTTT. It translates to CSALDLDTQYF.

The chain links TRBV5-1 to TRBJ2-6; D call uncertain. The CDR3 runs to 15 residues. Trimming took 4 bases from V and 0 from J, leaving 8 bases between them. Germline loops: CDR1 SGHRS, CDR2 YFSETQ. This CDR3 reads CASSPSPSGANVLTF. The CDR3, as DNA: TGCGCCAGCAGCCCCTCCCCCTCTGGGGCCAACGTCCTGACTTTC.

J is TRBJ2-1 and V is TRBV29-1; D gene uncertain. V was clipped by 4 bases and J by 10 bases, with 11 bases between them. Germline values: CDR1 SQVTM, CDR2 ANQGSEA. CDR3 length equals 11 residues. The CDR3 region is CSVVEQEEQFF. The CDR3 nucleotides read TGCAGCGTTGTGGAGCAGGAGGAGCAGTTCTTC.

This rearrangement joins TRBV28 to TRBJ2-1; 8 bases map to TRBD1. The CDR3 is 16 amino acids. Germline CDR1 is MDHEN and CDR2 is SYDVKM. Trimming took 5 bases from V and 8 from J; bases not matched to a gene: 14. The CDR3 reads CASSGRARGRLHEQFF. CDR3 bases: TGTGCCAGCAGTGGGCGGGCCAGGGGGCGCCTCCATGAGCAGTTCTTC.

This clone was recorded only once. This chain uses TRBV28 with TRBJ2-1; 9 bases map to TRBD2. V shed 0 bases and J 6 bases; nucleotides not matched to a gene: 3. The V gene's germline CDR1 is MDHEN and CDR2 SYDVKM. This CDR3 spans 15 amino acids. CDR3 coding DNA: TGTGCCAGCAGTTTATGGCGGGAGGGAGGCAATGAGCAGTTCTTC. Its protein is CASSLWREGGNEQFF.

This clone has just a few counts. CDR3 amino acids: CASSERGNYGYTF. CDR3 nucleotide sequence: TGTGCCAGCAGTGAAAGGGGAAACTATGGCTACACCTTC. The genes are TRBV6-1 and TRBJ1-2; TRBD1 is a possible D gene (5 bases). The CDR3 extends over 13 amino acids. V lost 2 bases and J 2 bases, leaving 6 bases between the germline ends. Germline V gene sequence: CDR1 MNHNS, CDR2 SASEGT.

Here the CDR3 DNA reads TGTGCCAGCAGTCTCGGATCGACAGGGGGCCTTTATGGCTACACCTTC. Amino acids: CASSLGSTGGLYGYTF. This rearrangement joins TRBV28 to TRBJ1-2; 10 bases fit TRBD1. This CDR3 has 16 residues. The germline V gene encodes CDR1 MDHEN and CDR2 SYDVKM. V was pared by 5 bases and J by 5 bases, with 11 bases of the junction left unmatched.